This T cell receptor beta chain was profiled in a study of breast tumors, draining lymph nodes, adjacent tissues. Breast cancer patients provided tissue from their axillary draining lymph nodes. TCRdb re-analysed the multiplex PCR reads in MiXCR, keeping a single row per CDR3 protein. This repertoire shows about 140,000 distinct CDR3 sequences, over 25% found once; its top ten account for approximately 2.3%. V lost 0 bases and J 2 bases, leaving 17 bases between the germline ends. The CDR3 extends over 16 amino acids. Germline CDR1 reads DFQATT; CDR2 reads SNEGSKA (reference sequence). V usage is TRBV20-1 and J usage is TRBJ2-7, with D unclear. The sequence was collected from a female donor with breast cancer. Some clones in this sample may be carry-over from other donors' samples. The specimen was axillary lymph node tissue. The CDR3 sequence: CSARDSVGTDTYEQYF. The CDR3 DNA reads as TGCAGTGCTAGAGATTCGGTCGGCACGGATACCTACGAGCAGTACTTC.